The sequence of this T cell receptor (beta chain) was determined in a study of memory CD4+ T cells and cytomegalovirus serostatus. Overall study results and limits: The CMV-associated TCR signature appears largely within the CD4+ memory repertoire. Each of around 69 CMV-associated TCRbeta sequences occurred in one to five individuals.

Single viable CD3+CD4+CD8-CD45RO+ cells were sorted as the memory CD4+ T cells. Serum IgG to CMV pp150, pp28, p38 and p52 defined serostatus. Trimming took 5 bases from V and 1 from J, leaving 14 bases between them. Germline CDR1 KGHSH, CDR2 LQKENI. The CDR3 totals 16 residues. As handled by the study authors: After removing out-of-frame reads, over 2 million distinct TCRbeta sequences remained. The protocol was immunoSEQ multiplex PCR, while the TCRdb copy is restricted to in-frame clones and leaves out a portion. That table is the source of V, J and clone size, and D and trimming were worked out from the DNA. This table holds 84,000 or so clones, over 80% found once. There are a few counts of this clone. No antigen is known for it.

The receptor comes from an adult in good health and CMV-seronegative. V gene TRBV18 combines with J gene TRBJ2-2; unclear D gene. Specimen: memory CD4+ T cells from blood. CDR3 sequence: CASSNPIPVNTGELFF. The CDR3 nucleotides read TGTGCCAGCTCAAACCCCATTCCCGTGAACACCGGGGAGCTGTTTTTT.